Listed below are T cell receptor beta chains from one sample, sequenced in a study of molecular identifiers for immune sequencing clone quantification. TCRdb passed the PCR reads through MiXCR, listing each CDR3 protein once. Of 400,000 to 600,000 distinct CDR3 sequences listed, 25% are singletons. Sample: naive CD8+ T cells from blood, with Jurkat cell RNA spiked in. Source of these receptors: a human donor in good health. Some libraries in this study had Jurkat cell RNA spiked in. CDR3s include the opening cysteine and the closing phenylalanine or tryptophan. Each record gives: D gene, clone size, V gene, J gene, CDR3 length, CDR3 DNA, CDR3 protein. The D gene is left open where the match is weak. Size tells how often a clone was seen (once, few, many) or the class of an expanded clone, and some rows leave it out.

>.|.|TRBV27|TRBJ2-1|15
TGTGCCAGCAGTTCTTCTAGCCCATCCTACAATGAGCAGTTCTTC
CASSSSSPSYNEQFF
>.|few|TRBV13|TRBJ2-1|14
TGTGCCAGCAGCTCGGGCCCAGGACGGAATGAGCAGTTCTTC
CASSSGPGRNEQFF
>.|few|TRBV27|TRBJ2-2|18
TGTGCCAGCAGTACCAATACCTTTGGGTTCGCGAACACCGGGGAGCTGTTTTTT
CASSTNTFGFANTGELFF
>TRBD2|.|TRBV20-1|TRBJ2-2|15
TGCAGTGCTAGAGGAGCGGGAGGACCAGCCAGGGAGCTGTTTTTT
CSARGAGGPARELFF
>.|many|TRBV4-3|TRBJ1-1|13
TGTGCCAGCAGCCAAGTTGGTGGCACTGAAGCTTTCTTT
CASSQVGGTEAFF
>.|many|TRBV6-5|TRBJ2-5|15
TGTGCCAGCAGTTACTCGGTAGGGACCCAAGAGACCCAGTACTTC
CASSYSVGTQETQYF
>.|few|TRBV7-3|TRBJ2-1|15
TGTGCCAGCAGCATACTTAAGGGGTCCTACAATGAGCAGTTCTTC
CASSILKGSYNEQFF
>.|many|TRBV12-3/TRBV12-4|TRBJ2-4|12
TGTGCCAGCAGTCCAGACAGAAACATTCAGTACTTC
CASSPDRNIQYF
>.|.|TRBV4-3|TRBJ2-3|15
TGCGCCAGCAGCCAAGAAGGGGATGGGTCAGATACGCAGTATTTT
CASSQEGDGSDTQYF
>.|many|TRBV16|TRBJ2-5|14
TGTGCCAGCAGCCAATCTGCTTACCAAGAGACCCAGTACTTC
CASSQSAYQETQYF
>TRBD1|few|TRBV6-2/TRBV6-3|TRBJ1-5|14
TGTGCCAGCACCGGGACAGCAAGCAATCAGCCCCAGCATTTT
CASTGTASNQPQHF
>.|many|TRBV20-1|TRBJ2-7|11
TGCAGTGCGATGACAGGTCACGAGCAGTACTTC
CSAMTGHEQYF
>TRBD2|few|TRBV28|TRBJ2-2|16
TGTGCCAGCAGTCTAGCGGGAGCGGGGCCCGTCGGGGAGCTGTTTTTT
CASSLAGAGPVGELFF
>.|few|TRBV19|TRBJ1-5|15
TGTGCCAGTAGTCCCGGGGGGAGGAGCAATCAGCCCCAGCATTTT
CASSPGGRSNQPQHF
>TRBD1|.|TRBV28|TRBJ2-5|15
TGTGCCAGCCTCCTTTCGAGGGGGCGCTTGGAGACCCAGTACTTC
CASLLSRGRLETQYF
>TRBD1|.|TRBV7-9|TRBJ2-7|15
TGTGCCAGCAGCTTAGTTTCAGGGGGAACCTACGAGCAGTACTTC
CASSLVSGGTYEQYF
>.|many|TRBV6-2/TRBV6-3|TRBJ1-1|13
TGTGCCAGCAGTTACTTGGCGACGATGGAAGCTTTCTTT
CASSYLATMEAFF
>.|.|TRBV12-3/TRBV12-4|TRBJ1-2|13
TGTGCCAGTGCACCGGGGTTCGGCTATGGCTACACCTTC
CASAPGFGYGYTF
>.|.|TRBV23-1|TRBJ2-1|15
TGCGCCAGCAGTCACATCCGGCCGGGTTACAATGAGCAGTTCTTC
CASSHIRPGYNEQFF
>TRBD1|.|TRBV11-1|TRBJ2-1|15
TGTGCCAGCAGCTTCTCCGCAGGGGGCACGGATGAGCAGTTCTTC
CASSFSAGGTDEQFF
>TRBD2|many|TRBV5-1|TRBJ2-7|16
TGCGCCAGCAGCTCCCTTGGGGGGGAGTCATGGTACGAGCAGTACTTC
CASSSLGGESWYEQYF
>.|.|TRBV2|TRBJ1-5|13
TGCGCCAGCAGTGACTGGGGAAATCAGCCCCAGCATTTT
CASSDWGNQPQHF
>.|.|TRBV9|TRBJ1-2|15
TGTGCCAGCAGCTTCGCGGACAGTCTCTTTGGGGGCTACACCTTC
CASSFADSLFGGYTF
>.|few|TRBV5-6|TRBJ1-4|15
TGTGCCAGCAGCTCGACTGGAGGGTTCGGAGAAAAACTGTTTTTT
CASSSTGGFGEKLFF
>TRBD2|few|TRBV4-1|TRBJ2-1|13
TGCGCCAGCACTGGGGAGGGATACAATGAGCAGTTCTTC
CASTGEGYNEQFF